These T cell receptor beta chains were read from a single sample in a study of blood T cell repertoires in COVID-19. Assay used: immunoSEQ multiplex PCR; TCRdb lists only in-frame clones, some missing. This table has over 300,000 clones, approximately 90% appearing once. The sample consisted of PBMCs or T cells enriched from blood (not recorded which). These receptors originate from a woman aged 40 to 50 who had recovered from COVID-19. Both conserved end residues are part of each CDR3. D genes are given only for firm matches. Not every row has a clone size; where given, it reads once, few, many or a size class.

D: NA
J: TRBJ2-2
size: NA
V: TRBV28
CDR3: CASSPTGFPGELFF
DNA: TGTGCCAGCAGCCCTACAGGGTTCCCCGGGGAGCTGTTTTTT

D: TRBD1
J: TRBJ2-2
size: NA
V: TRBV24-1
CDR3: CATSDSRQGRTGELFF
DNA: TGTGCCACCAGTGATTCAAGACAGGGGCGAACCGGGGAGCTGTTTTTT

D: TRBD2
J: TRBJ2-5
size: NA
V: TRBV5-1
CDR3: CASSPWTGYTSGGAETQYF
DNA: TGCGCCAGCAGCCCCTGGACAGGGTATACTAGCGGGGGGGCTGAGACCCAGTACTTC

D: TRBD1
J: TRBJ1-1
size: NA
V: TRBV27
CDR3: CASSSRDRGYTEAFF
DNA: TGTGCCAGCAGTTCCCGGGACAGGGGTTATACTGAAGCTTTCTTT

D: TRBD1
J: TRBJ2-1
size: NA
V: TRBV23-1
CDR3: CASRDRIYNEQFF
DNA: TGCGCCAGCAGGGACAGGATTTACAATGAGCAGTTCTTC

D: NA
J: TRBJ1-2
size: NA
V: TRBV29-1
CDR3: CSVRVGQGYGYTF
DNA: TGCAGCGTCCGGGTGGGCCAGGGCTATGGCTACACCTTC

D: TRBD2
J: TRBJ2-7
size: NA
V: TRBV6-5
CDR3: CASSYRSGGYEQYF
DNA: TGTGCCAGCAGTTACCGCAGCGGGGGCTACGAGCAGTACTTC

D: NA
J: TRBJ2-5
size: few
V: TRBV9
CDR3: CASSVRQGGGETQYF
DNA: TGTGCCAGCAGCGTACGACAGGGAGGAGGTGAAACCCAGTACTTC

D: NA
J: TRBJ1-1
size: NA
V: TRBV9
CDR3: CASSVEFRGNTEAFF
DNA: TGTGCCAGCAGCGTAGAATTCAGGGGGAACACTGAAGCTTTCTTT

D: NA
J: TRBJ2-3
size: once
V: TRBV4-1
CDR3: CASSQRASRGTDTQYF
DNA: TGCGCCAGCAGCCAGAGGGCGTCCCGGGGAACAGATACGCAGTATTTT

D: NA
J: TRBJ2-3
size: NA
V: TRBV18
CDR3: CASSPQGMMGTDTQYF
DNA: TGTGCCAGCTCACCACAGGGGATGATGGGCACAGATACGCAGTATTTT

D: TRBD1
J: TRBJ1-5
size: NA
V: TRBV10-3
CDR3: CAISEPWATGQIDNQPQHF
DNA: TGTGCCATCAGTGAGCCATGGGCGACAGGGCAAATAGACAATCAGCCCCAGCATTTT

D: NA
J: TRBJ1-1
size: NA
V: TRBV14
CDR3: CASSSSYTEAFF
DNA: TGTGCCAGCAGCTCCTCCTACACTGAAGCTTTCTTT

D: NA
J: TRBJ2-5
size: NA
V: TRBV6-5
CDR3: CASSYSATSQETQYF
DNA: TGTGCCAGCAGTTACTCCGCAACTAGCCAAGAGACCCAGTACTTC